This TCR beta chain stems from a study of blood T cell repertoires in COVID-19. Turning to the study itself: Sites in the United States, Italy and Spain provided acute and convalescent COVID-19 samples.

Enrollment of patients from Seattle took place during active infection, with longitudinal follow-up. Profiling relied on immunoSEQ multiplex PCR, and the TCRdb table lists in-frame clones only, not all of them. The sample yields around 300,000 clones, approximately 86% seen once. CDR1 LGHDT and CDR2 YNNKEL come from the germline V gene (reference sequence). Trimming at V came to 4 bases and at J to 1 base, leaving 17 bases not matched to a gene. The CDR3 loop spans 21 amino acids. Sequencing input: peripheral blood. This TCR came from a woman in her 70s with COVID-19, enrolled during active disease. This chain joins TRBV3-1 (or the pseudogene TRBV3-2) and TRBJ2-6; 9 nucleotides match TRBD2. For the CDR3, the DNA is TGTGCCAGCAGCCCCAAGTGGGGCAAGTCTAGCGGGGATTCTGGGGCCAACGTCCTGACTTTC. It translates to CASSPKWGKSSGDSGANVLTF.